Listed here is a single T cell receptor (beta chain). This CDR3 is 15 amino acids long. In germline, CDR1 is SGHTA, CDR2 FQGNSA. Trimming took 6 bases from V and 0 from J; bases not matched to a gene: 4. Original handling: The assay estimated nucleated cells by amplifying reference gene primers. Profiling relied on immunoSEQ multiplex PCR, and the TCRdb table lists in-frame clones only, not all of them. V, J and clone size derive from that table, while D and trimming were established from the DNA sequence. Among tens of thousands of clones, about four fifths were seen once, and the ten largest hold 8.8%. The data originate from a study of blood T cell repertoires in COVID-19.

This TCR was sampled from a man aged 60 to 75 with acute or convalescent COVID-19. The rearrangement uses TRBV7-2 and TRBJ2-2, with 7 bases lining up with TRBD1. Source material: peripheral blood. The CDR3 reads CASSYRGTNTGELFF. CDR3 sequence (DNA): TGTGCCAGCAGTTACAGGGGTACGAACACCGGGGAGCTGTTTTTT.